The clone carrying this T cell receptor (beta chain) was observed a few times. Study processing details: Nucleated cell counts were estimated from reference gene primer amplification. Profiled with immunoSEQ multiplex PCR; TCRdb holds only in-frame clones, not every one. V, J and clone size are taken as reported in that table, and D and trimming were inferred from the DNA itself. The sample has 150,000 or so clones; 75% to 80% are singletons. V lost 4 bases to trimming and J lost 4 bases, with 16 bases between them. This CDR3 is built from 15 residues. CDR1 and CDR2 (germline): LNHDA, SQIVND (reference sequence). This entry is derived from a study of blood T cell repertoires in COVID-19. Overall study context: Samples taken during acute and convalescent COVID-19 were collected in the United States, Italy and Spain. The analysed material was cDNA or gDNA that came from T cells, B-cell-depleted T cells, or PBMCs.

Sequenced: peripheral blood. The V gene is TRBV19, the J gene TRBJ1-2; tentative D call: TRBD1 (6 bases). The sequence derives from a woman in her 50s with active or convalescent COVID-19. CDR3 in amino acids: CASSTVPTGIYGYTF. In DNA, the CDR3 is TGTGCCAGTAGTACTGTCCCCACAGGGATCTATGGCTACACCTTC. The variable domain in full, with the rest retrieved from reference TRBV19 and TRBJ1-2, is DGGITQSPKYLFRKEGQNVTLSCEQNLNHDAMYWYRQDPGQGLRLIYYSQIVNDFQKGDIAEGYSVSREKKESFPLTVTSAQKNPTAFYLCASSTVPTGIYGYTFGSGTRLTVV.